These 25 T cell receptor beta chains came from one sample sequenced in a study of CD8 T cells in ankylosing spondylitis. TCRdb ran MiXCR on the 5' RACE reads and lists one entry per CDR3 protein. The sample carries about 240,000 distinct CDR3 sequences, 8% to 9.5% recorded once. Input material: blood, either unsorted or a sorted T cell fraction (not recorded which). Source of these receptors: a male donor with ankylosing spondylitis or in good health (not recorded which).

The rearrangement links TRBV28 to TRBJ2-5; 8 nucleotides align to TRBD2. The CDR3 is 13 amino acids. V was pared by 5 bases and J by 4 bases, with 3 bases of the junction left unmatched. The germline CDR1 and CDR2 sequences are MDHEN and SYDVKM. CDR3 in DNA: TGTGCCAGCAGTGCGGGGGGCAGAGAGACCCAGTACTTC. This sequence encodes CASSAGGRETQYF.

This clonotype has at least ten counts. V usage is TRBV9 and J usage is TRBJ1-1; D not certain. Trimming shortened V by 5 bases and J by 1 base, and 9 bases separated the two germline ends. The V gene's germline CDR1 is SGDLS and CDR2 YYNGEE. CDR3 length: 13 amino acids. The chain's CDR3 is CASSLVSNTEAFF. The CDR3 coding sequence is TGTGCCAGCAGTCTTGTCTCGAACACTGAAGCTTTCTTT. Filled out from reference TRBV9 and TRBJ1-1, the complete variable domain reads DSGVTQTPKHLITATGQRVTLRCSPRSGDLSVYWYQQSLDQGLQFLIQYYNGEERAKGNILERFSAQQFPDLHSELNLSSLELGDSALYFCASSLVSNTEAFFGQGTRLTVV.

This clonotype was observed many times. The CDR3 DNA follows: TGTGCCTGGAGTTCCGGACAGTCCTACGAGCAGTACTTC. Its protein is CAWSSGQSYEQYF. The chain uses TRBV30 and TRBJ2-7, with a tentative D call TRBD1 (6 bases). The CDR3 has 13 residues. From germline, CDR1 is GTSNPN and CDR2 SVGIG (reference sequence). The V and J ends lost 2 bases and 1 base respectively, with 9 bases between them.

V gene TRBV29-1 combines with J gene TRBJ2-3, with TRBD1 identical over 11 bases. The germline V gene has CDR1 SQVTM and CDR2 ANQGSEA. Losses at the gene ends were 4 bases for V and 4 bases for J; bases not matched to a gene: 4. This CDR3 spans 14 amino acids. The CDR3 sequence: CSVGRTGGPDTQYF. CDR3 sequence (DNA): TGCAGCGTTGGACGGACAGGGGGCCCAGATACGCAGTATTTT.

This clonotype was observed many times. CDR3 amino acids: CSVGQGISYEQYF. The CDR3 DNA reads TGCAGCGTTGGACAGGGGATCTCCTACGAGCAGTACTTC. This chain joins TRBV29-1 and TRBJ2-7, with 8 nucleotides matching TRBD1. The germline V gene has CDR1 SQVTM and CDR2 ANQGSEA. The CDR3 sequence is 13 residues long. V trimming: 4 bases; J trimming: 0 bases; junction bases outside the gene matches: 2.

This clonotype was observed many times. The chain carries TRBV12-3 or TRBV12-4 and TRBJ2-7; TRBD2 aligns across 7 bases. J gave up 6 bases and V 6 bases, and 11 bases lay outside the gene matches. CDR3 size: 14 residues. The CDR3 is CASSPRDYSSEQYF. DNA of the CDR3: TGTGCCAGCAGCCCGCGGGACTATTCTTCCGAGCAGTACTTC.

Many counts were recorded for this clonotype. The chain couples TRBV12-3 or TRBV12-4 to TRBJ1-3; D uncertain. This CDR3 spans 14 amino acids. Trimming removed 5 bases at V and 2 bases at J, with 10 bases between. CDR3 loop: CASSPGSTGNTIYF. The CDR3, as DNA: TGTGCCAGCAGTCCGGGATCGACTGGAAACACCATATATTTT.

This clonotype was recorded many times. This sequence joins TRBV5-4 and TRBJ2-7; 7 nucleotides line up with TRBD1. The J segment lost 3 bases and the V segment lost 4 bases, leaving 4 bases of the junction unmatched. There are 13 residues in the CDR3. Germline V gives CDR1 SGHNT, CDR2 YYREEE (reference sequence). Here the CDR3 reads CASSRDRNYEQYF. The CDR3 DNA is TGTGCCAGCAGCCGGGACAGAAACTACGAGCAGTACTTC.

V is TRBV7-2 and J is TRBJ2-2; 9 nucleotides line up with TRBD1. The CDR3 contains 17 residues. V shed 0 bases and J 3 bases; nucleotides not matched to a gene: 5. Germline-derived CDR1 and CDR2 are SGHTA and FQGNSA. Written as DNA, the CDR3 is TGTGCCAGCAGCTTAGCGCGTGGGACAGGGCACACCGGGGAGCTGTTTTTT. It is translated as CASSLARGTGHTGELFF.

This clonotype was detected ten times or more. This chain joins TRBV12-3 or TRBV12-4 and TRBJ1-6; D uncertain. The V end was cut by 6 bases, the J end by 8 bases, with 14 bases between. This CDR3 contains 14 residues. CDR3 in amino acids: CASSPRRLDSPLHF. CDR3 DNA: TGTGCCAGCAGCCCCCGGCGGTTGGATTCACCCCTCCACTTT.

At least ten counts were recorded for this clonotype. V and J are TRBV20-1 and TRBJ2-3; possibly TRBD1 for D (6 bases). CDR1 is DFQATT, CDR2 SNEGSKA, per germline (reference sequence). Trimming removed 7 bases at V and 3 bases at J, with 17 bases between. This CDR3 is built from 14 residues. CDR3 region: CSGFTGILTDTQYF. DNA for the CDR3: TGCAGTGGGTTTACAGGGATTTTAACAGATACGCAGTATTTT.

This clonotype was recorded at least ten times. This chain links TRBV12-3 or TRBV12-4 with TRBJ1-5; D unresolved. V gave up 5 bases and J gave up 1 base, with 9 bases separating them. The CDR3 is 14 amino acids. The CDR3 sequence: CASSPGRSNQPQHF. Here the CDR3 DNA reads TGTGCCAGCAGTCCGGGGAGGAGCAATCAGCCCCAGCATTTT.

This clonotype was seen many times. The V and J genes are TRBV6-6 and TRBJ2-7, with D unclear. The germline V gene has CDR1 MNHNY and CDR2 SVGAGI (reference sequence). The CDR3 contains 12 residues. Trimming removed 2 bases from V and 6 bases from J, with 8 bases in between. The CDR3 loop reads CASSYERTEQYF. CDR3 DNA sequence: TGTGCCAGCAGTTACGAGAGAACCGAGCAGTACTTC.

This clonotype was recorded at least ten times. This chain joins TRBV18 and TRBJ2-3, with unresolved D. The V gene's germline CDR1 is KGHSH and CDR2 LQKENI. Trimming shortened V by 0 bases and J by 4 bases, and 11 bases separated the two germline ends. This CDR3 is built from 15 residues. CDR3 sequence (DNA): TGTGCCAGCTCACCACCGGCCCAGAGGCCAGATACGCAGTATTTT. Its translation: CASSPPAQRPDTQYF.

A remark on this clonotype: One end of the junction fails to match germline, which may point to a read error. V gene TRBV7-2 combines with J gene TRBJ2-7; D uncertain. The CDR3 extends over 9 amino acids. Germline CDR1 reads SGHTA; CDR2 reads FQGNSA. CDR3 DNA: TGCCTTGGCGACCACGAGCAGTACTTC. Translated: CLGDHEQYF.

This clonotype was seen many times. The DNA of the CDR3 is TGCAGTGCTAGTATCAGGGACCACTATGGCTACACCTTC. Translation: CSASIRDHYGYTF. V is TRBV20-1 and J is TRBJ1-2; D possibly corresponds to TRBD1 (5 bases). The germline V gene has CDR1 DFQATT and CDR2 SNEGSKA (reference sequence). V shed 3 bases and J shed 3 bases, with 11 bases lying between them. This CDR3 has 13 amino acids.

This clonotype was counted many times. The V gene is TRBV12-3 or TRBV12-4, the J gene TRBJ1-6; TRBD1 might be the D (6 bases). V lost 5 bases and J lost 0, with 8 bases in between. CDR3 length equals 15 residues. This CDR3 is CASSQQGSYNSPLHF. CDR3 bases: TGTGCCAGCAGTCAACAGGGCTCCTATAATTCACCCCTCCACTTT.

This clonotype was counted at least ten times. As DNA, the CDR3 is TGCAGTGCTAGGCCGGGGGGAAATGAGCAGTTCTTC. Its translation is CSARPGGNEQFF. The chain has TRBV20-1 and TRBJ2-1; 7 bases fit TRBD2. Germline V gene lookup returns CDR1 DFQATT and CDR2 SNEGSKA (reference sequence). The V and J ends lost 3 bases and 7 bases, in that order; junction bases with no gene match: 3. The CDR3 is 12 amino acids.

This chain uses TRBV30 with TRBJ1-6; D remains ambiguous. Trimming left V 1 base short and J 7 bases short, with 8 bases between. In germline, CDR1 is GTSNPN, CDR2 SVGIG (reference sequence). The CDR3 extends over 13 amino acids. The CDR3 coding sequence is TGTGCCTGGAGTGAATGGATGAATTCACCCCTCCACTTT. Amino acid sequence: CAWSEWMNSPLHF.

The table lists this clonotype with many counts. This chain connects TRBV3-1 to TRBJ2-1; 9 bases agree with TRBD2. The CDR3 runs 16 residues. J was trimmed by 4 bases and V by 3 bases; bases with no gene match: 7. Germline CDR1 is LGHDT and CDR2 is YNNKEL (reference sequence). The CDR3 sequence: CASSHTLAGRYNEQFF. The CDR3, as DNA: TGTGCCAGCAGCCATACCCTAGCGGGAAGGTACAATGAGCAGTTCTTC.

For this clonotype: This may stem from a read error, because a much larger clone lies one nucleotide away. The chain carries TRBV12-3 or TRBV12-4 and TRBJ2-1; D is ambiguous. The germline V and J ends were trimmed by 8 bases and 7 bases, with 9 bases remaining between them. CDR3 size: 11 residues. The DNA of the CDR3 is TGTGCCAGCCCCCGGTGGAATGAGCAGTTCTTC. Its protein is CASPRWNEQFF.

Many counts were recorded for this clonotype. This chain links TRBV7-2 with TRBJ2-3; 7 positions agree with TRBD2. Trimming removed 5 bases from V and 8 bases from J; junction bases left unmatched: 4. CDR1 and CDR2 (germline): SGHTA, FQGNSA. The CDR3 spans 12 residues. CDR3: CASSASGGTQYF. The CDR3 DNA is TGTGCCAGCAGCGCCTCGGGAGGTACGCAGTATTTT.

This clonotype was recorded many times. J is TRBJ2-7 and V is TRBV11-1; perhaps TRBD1 as D (5 bases). CDR3 size: 14 residues. The germline V gene has CDR1 SGHAT and CDR2 FQDESV (reference sequence). V lost 6 bases and J 3 bases, leaving 15 bases between the germline ends. The CDR3 reads CASRGRQGNYEQYF. The DNA of the CDR3 is TGTGCCAGCAGGGGTCGGCAGGGAAACTACGAGCAGTACTTC.

This clonotype was seen many times. CDR3: CAISWGRDEQFF. The CDR3 nucleotides read TGTGCCATCAGTTGGGGGAGAGACGAGCAGTTCTTC. The V and J genes are TRBV10-3 and TRBJ2-1, with D perhaps given as TRBD1 or TRBD2 (5 bases each). CDR3 size: 12 residues. CDR1 and CDR2 from the germline V gene are ENHRY and SYGVKD. V lost 5 bases, J lost 10 bases, and 12 bases lay in between.

This clonotype was counted ten times or more. The rearrangement joins TRBV5-1 to TRBJ2-2; D gene unclear. CDR1 SGHRS and CDR2 YFSETQ come from the germline V gene. The CDR3 length is 14 residues. Trimming stripped 1 base from V and 5 bases from J, with 9 bases between. The CDR3 loop reads CASSLYGPTGELFF. The DNA for the CDR3 is TGCGCCAGCAGCTTGTACGGGCCTACCGGGGAGCTGTTTTTT. The variable domain in full, with the rest retrieved from reference TRBV5-1 and TRBJ2-2, is KAGVTQTPRYLIKTRGQQVTLSCSPISGHRSVSWYQQTPGQGLQFLFEYFSETQRNKGNFPGRFSGRQFSNSRSEMNVSTLELGDSALYLCASSLYGPTGELFFGEGSRLTVL.